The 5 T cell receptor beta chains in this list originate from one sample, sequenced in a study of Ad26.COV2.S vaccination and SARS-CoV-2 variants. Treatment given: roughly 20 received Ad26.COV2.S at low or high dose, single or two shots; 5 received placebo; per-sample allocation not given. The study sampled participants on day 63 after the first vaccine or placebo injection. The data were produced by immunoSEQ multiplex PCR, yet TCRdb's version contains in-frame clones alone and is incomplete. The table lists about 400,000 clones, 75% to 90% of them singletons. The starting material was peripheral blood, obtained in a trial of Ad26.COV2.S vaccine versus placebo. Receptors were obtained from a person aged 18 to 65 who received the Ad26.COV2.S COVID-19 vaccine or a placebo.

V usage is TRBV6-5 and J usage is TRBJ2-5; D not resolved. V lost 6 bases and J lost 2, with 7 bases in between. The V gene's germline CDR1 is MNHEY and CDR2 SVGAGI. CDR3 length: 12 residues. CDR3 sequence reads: CASRDPQETQYF. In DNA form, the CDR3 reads TGTGCCAGCAGAGACCCACAAGAGACCCAGTACTTC.

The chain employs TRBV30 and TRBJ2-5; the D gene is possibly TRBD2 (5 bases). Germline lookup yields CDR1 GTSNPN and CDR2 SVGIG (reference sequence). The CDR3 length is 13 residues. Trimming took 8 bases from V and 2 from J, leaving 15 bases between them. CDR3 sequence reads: CASSGLVQETQYF. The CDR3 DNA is TGTGCCAGTAGTGGACTCGTACAAGAGACCCAGTACTTC.

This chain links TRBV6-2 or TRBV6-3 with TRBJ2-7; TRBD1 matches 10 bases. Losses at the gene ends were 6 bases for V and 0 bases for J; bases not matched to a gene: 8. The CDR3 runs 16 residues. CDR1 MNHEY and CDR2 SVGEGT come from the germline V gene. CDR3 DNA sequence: TGTGCCAGCAGCCATGGGACAGGGGAAAACTCCTACGAGCAGTACTTC. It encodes CASSHGTGENSYEQYF.

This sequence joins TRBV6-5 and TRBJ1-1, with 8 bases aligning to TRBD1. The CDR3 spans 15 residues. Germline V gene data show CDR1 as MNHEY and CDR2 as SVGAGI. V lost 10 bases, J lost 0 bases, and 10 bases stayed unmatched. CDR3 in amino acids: CATTIRQGLNTEAFF. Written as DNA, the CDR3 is TGTGCCACCACAATTAGACAGGGGTTGAACACTGAAGCTTTCTTT.

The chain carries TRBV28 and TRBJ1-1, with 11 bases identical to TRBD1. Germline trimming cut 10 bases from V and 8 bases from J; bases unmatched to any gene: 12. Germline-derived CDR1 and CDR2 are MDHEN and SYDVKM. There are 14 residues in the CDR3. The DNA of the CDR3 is TGTGCCATCGGGACAGGGGGAATGCTAACAGAAGCTTTCTTT. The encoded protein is CAIGTGGMLTEAFF.